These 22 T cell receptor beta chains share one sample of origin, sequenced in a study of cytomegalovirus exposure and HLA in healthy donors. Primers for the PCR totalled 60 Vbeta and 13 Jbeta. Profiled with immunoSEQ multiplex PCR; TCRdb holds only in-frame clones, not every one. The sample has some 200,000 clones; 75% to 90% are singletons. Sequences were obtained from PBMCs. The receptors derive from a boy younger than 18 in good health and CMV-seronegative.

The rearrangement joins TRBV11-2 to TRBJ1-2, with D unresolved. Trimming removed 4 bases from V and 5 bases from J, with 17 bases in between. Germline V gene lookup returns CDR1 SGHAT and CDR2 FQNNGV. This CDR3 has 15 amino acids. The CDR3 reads CASSSVAGLGYGYTF. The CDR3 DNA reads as TGTGCCAGCAGCTCGGTGGCGGGATTGGGGTATGGCTACACCTTC.

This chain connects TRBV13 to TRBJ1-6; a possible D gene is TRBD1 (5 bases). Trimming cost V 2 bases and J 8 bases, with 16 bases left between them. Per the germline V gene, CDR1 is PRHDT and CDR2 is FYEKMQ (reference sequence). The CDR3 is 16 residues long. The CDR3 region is CASSLSHRRWDSPLHF. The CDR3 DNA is TGTGCCAGCAGCTTATCCCACAGGCGGTGGGATTCACCCCTCCACTTT.

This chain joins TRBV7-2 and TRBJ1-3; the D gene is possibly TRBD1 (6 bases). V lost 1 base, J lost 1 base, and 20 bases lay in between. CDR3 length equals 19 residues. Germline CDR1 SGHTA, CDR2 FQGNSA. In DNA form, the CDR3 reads TGTGCCAGCAGCTTAGTCTGGACAGCCTTCCGAGGGTCTGGAAACACCATATATTTT. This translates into CASSLVWTAFRGSGNTIYF.

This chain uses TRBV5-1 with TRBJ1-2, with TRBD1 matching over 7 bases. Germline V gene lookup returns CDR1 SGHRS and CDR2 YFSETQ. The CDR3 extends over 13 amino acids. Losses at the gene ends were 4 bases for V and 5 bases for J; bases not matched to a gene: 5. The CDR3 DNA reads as TGCGCCAGCAGCGAGGGACAGACATATGGCTACACCTTC. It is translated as CASSEGQTYGYTF.

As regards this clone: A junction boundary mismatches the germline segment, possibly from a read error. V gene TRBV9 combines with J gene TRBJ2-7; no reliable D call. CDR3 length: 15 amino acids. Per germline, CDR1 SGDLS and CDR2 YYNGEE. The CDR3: CASSVGISQIPEQYF. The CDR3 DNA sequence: TGTGCCAGCAGCGTAGGTATTAGCCAGATCCCCGAGCAGTATTTC. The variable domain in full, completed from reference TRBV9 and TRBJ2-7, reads DSGVTQTPKHLITATGQRVTLRCSPRSGDLSVYWYQQSLDQGLQFLIQYYNGEERAKGNILERFSAQQFPDLHSELNLSSLELGDSALYFCASSVGISQIPEQYFGPGTRLTVT.

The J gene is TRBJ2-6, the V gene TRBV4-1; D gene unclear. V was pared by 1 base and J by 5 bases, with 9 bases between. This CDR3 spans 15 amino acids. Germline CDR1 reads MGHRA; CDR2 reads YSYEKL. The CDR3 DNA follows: TGCGCCAGCAGCCAAGTAACGAGAAGGGCCAACGTCCTGACTTTC. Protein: CASSQVTRRANVLTF.

CDR3 DNA sequence: TGTGCCACCCGAGCTGTGGGGGGATTTGGCTACACCTTC. It codes for CATRAVGGFGYTF. This chain links TRBV7-2 with TRBJ1-2, with a possible D match to TRBD1 (5 bases). CDR3 length equals 13 residues. Per germline, CDR1 SGHTA and CDR2 FQGNSA. Trimming took off 10 bases at V and 7 bases at J, with 19 bases between the two ends.

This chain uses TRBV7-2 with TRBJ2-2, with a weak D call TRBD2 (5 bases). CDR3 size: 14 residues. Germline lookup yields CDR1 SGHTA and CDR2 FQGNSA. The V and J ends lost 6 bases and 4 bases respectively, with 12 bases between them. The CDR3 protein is CASRWTEATGELFF. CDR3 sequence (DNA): TGTGCCAGCAGATGGACTGAGGCCACCGGGGAGCTGTTTTTT. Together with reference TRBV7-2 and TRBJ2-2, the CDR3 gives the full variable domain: GAGVSQSPSNKVTEKGKDVELRCDPISGHTALYWYRQSLGQGLEFLIYFQGNSAPDKSGLPSDRFSAERTGGSVSTLTIQRTQQEDSAVYLCASRWTEATGELFFGEGSRLTVL.

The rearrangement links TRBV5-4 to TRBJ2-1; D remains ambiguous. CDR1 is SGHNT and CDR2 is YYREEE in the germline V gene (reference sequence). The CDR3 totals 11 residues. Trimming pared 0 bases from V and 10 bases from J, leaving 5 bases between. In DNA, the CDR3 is TGTGCCAGCAGCTTGGGAGAAGAGCAGTTCTTC. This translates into CASSLGEEQFF.

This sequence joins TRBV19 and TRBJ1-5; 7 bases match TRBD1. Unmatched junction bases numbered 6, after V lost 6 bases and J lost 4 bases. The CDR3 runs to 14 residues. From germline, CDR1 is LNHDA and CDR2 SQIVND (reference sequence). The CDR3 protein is CASSRGQQNQPQHF. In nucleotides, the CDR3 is TGTGCCAGTAGCCGGGGACAGCAGAATCAGCCCCAGCATTTT.

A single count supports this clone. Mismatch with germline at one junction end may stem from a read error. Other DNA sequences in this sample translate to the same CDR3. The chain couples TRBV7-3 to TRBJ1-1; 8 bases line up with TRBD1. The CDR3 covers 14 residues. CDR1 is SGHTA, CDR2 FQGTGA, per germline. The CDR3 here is CASSLHRGDTEAFF. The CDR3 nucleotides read TGTGCCAGCAGCTTACACAGGGGGGACACCGAAGCTTTCTTT.

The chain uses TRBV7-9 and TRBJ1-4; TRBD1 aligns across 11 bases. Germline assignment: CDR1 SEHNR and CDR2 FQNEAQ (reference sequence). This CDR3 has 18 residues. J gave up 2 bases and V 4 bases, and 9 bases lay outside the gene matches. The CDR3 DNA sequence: TGTGCCAGCAGCTCCCGGGACAGGGGGAGGACTACTAATGAAAAACTGTTTTTT. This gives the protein CASSSRDRGRTTNEKLFF.

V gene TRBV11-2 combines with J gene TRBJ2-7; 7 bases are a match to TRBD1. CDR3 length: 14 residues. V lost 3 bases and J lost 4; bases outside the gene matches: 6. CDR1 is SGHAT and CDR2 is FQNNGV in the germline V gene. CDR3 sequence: CASSFPGQRYEQYF. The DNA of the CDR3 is TGTGCCAGCAGCTTTCCGGGACAGAGATACGAGCAGTACTTC.

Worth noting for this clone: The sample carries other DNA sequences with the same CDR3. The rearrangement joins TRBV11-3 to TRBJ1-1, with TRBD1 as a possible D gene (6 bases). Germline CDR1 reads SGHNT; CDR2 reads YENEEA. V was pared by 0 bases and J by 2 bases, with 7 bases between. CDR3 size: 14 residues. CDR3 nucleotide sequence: TGTGCCAGCAGCTTAGACAGGGGTAACACTGAAGCTTTCTTT. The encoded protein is CASSLDRGNTEAFF.

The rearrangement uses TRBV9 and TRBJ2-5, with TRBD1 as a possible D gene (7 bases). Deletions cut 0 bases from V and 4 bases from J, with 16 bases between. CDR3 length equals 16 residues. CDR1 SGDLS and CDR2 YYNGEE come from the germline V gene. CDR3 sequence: CASSVVGGGASETQYF. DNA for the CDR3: TGTGCCAGCAGCGTAGTTGGAGGGGGCGCGTCAGAGACCCAGTACTTC.

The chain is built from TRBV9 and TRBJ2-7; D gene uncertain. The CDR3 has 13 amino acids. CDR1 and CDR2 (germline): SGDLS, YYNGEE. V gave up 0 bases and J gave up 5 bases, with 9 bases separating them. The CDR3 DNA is TGTGCCAGCAGCGTAGGGCAGCGCCACGAGCAGTACTTC. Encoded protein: CASSVGQRHEQYF.

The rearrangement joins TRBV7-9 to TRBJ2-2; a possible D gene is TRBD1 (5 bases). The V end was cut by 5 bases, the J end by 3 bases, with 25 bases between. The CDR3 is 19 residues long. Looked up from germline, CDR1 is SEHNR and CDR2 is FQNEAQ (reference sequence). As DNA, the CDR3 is TGTGCCAGCAGCCCTGGACCCACGTACAGGATCCTCCACACCGGGGAGCTGTTTTTT. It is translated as CASSPGPTYRILHTGELFF. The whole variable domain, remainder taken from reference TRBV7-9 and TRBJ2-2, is DTGVSQNPRHKITKRGQNVTFRCDPISEHNRLYWYRQTLGQGPEFLTYFQNEAQLEKSRLLSDRFSAERPKGSFSTLEIQRTEQGDSAMYLCASSPGPTYRILHTGELFFGEGSRLTVL.

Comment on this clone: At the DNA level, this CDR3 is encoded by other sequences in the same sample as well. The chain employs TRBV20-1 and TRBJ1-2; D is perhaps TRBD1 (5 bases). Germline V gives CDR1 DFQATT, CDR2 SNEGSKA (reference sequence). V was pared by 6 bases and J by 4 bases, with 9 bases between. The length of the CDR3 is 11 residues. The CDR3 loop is CSARGSYGYTF. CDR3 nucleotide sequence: TGCAGTGCCCGGGGGTCCTATGGCTACACCTTC.

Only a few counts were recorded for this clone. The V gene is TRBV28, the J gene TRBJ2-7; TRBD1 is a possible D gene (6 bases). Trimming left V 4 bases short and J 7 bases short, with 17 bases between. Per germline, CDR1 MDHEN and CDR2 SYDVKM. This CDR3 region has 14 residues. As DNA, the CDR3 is TGTGCCAGCAGTTGGGGGCCGGGGCTGGGAGAGCAGTACTTC. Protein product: CASSWGPGLGEQYF.

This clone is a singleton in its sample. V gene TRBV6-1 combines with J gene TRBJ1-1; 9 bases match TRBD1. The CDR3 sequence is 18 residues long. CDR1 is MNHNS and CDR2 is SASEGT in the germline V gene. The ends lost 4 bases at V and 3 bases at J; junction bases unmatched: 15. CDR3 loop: CASSGSTGGDRADTEAFF. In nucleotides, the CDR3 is TGTGCCAGCAGTGGATCCACTGGGGGGGACAGGGCCGACACTGAAGCTTTCTTT.

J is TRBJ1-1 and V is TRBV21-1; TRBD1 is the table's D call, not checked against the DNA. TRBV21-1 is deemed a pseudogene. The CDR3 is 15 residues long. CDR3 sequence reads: CASRRGQGRNTEAFF. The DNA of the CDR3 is TGTGCCAGCAGGCGAGGACAGGGTAGGAACACTGAAGCTTTCTTT.

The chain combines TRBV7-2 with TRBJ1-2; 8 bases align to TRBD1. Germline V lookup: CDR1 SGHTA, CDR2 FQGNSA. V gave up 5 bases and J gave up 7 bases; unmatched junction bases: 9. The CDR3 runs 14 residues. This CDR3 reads CASSPRTGSIGYTF. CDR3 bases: TGTGCCAGCAGCCCCCGGACAGGGAGTATTGGCTACACCTTC.